A single sample is the source of the 16 T cell receptor beta chains below, sequenced in a study of T-cell reconstitution after alpha-beta-depleted transplantation in children. This sample's TCRbeta library carried unique molecular identifier barcodes. TCRdb fed the PCR reads into MiXCR, producing one record per CDR3 protein. The sample has more than 200,000 distinct CDR3 sequences, 24% seen once. Here the sequenced sample was PBMCs, mostly from graft donor cells, taken 360 days after TCRalphabeta/CD19-depleted stem cell transplant. These TCRs come from a female patient aged 2-9 years who had a stem cell transplant for congenital amegakaryocytic thrombocytopenia, so the T cells may come from the graft donor.

In its sample, this clonotype was seen once. V and J are TRBV3-1 and TRBJ1-1; possibly TRBD1 for D (6 bases). V dropped 4 bases and J dropped 11 bases, with 17 bases sitting between them. The CDR3 is 13 amino acids. Germline assignment: CDR1 LGHDT and CDR2 YNNKEL (reference sequence). CDR3 nucleotides: TGTGCCAGCAGCCGCGATTCAGGGGAAGTTGCTTTCTTT. Translated, it gives CASSRDSGEVAFF. The full variable domain, completed using reference TRBV3-1 and TRBJ1-1, is DTAVSQTPKYLVTQMGNDKSIKCEQNLGHDTMYWYKQDSKKFLKIMFSYNNKELIINETVPNRFSPKSPDKAHLNLHINSLELGDSAVYFCASSRDSGEVAFFGQGTRLTVV.

The chain uses TRBV15 and TRBJ1-1; no clear D. V shed 0 bases and J shed 6 bases, with 11 bases lying between them. The germline gives CDR1 LNHNV, CDR2 YYDKDF (reference sequence). CDR3 length equals 14 residues. Written as DNA, the CDR3 is TGTGCCACCAGCAGAGAGGCGGGTACACCTGAAGCTTTCTTT. This encodes CATSREAGTPEAFF.

V gene TRBV20-1 combines with J gene TRBJ1-1; 7 bases align to TRBD1. This CDR3 has 14 amino acids. The germline V gene has CDR1 DFQATT and CDR2 SNEGSKA (reference sequence). V gave up 6 bases and J gave up 2 bases; unmatched junction bases: 9. The CDR3 region has the DNA TGCAGTGCCTTGACAGGGAGCCTTAACACTGAAGCTTTCTTT. Translated: CSALTGSLNTEAFF.

This chain connects TRBV20-1 to TRBJ2-1; D remains unclear. CDR3 length: 13 amino acids. Germline V gives CDR1 DFQATT, CDR2 SNEGSKA (reference sequence). V lost 5 bases to trimming and J lost 5 bases, with 13 bases between them. In DNA, the CDR3 is TGCAGTGCTGGAGTAACGTGGGACAATGAGCAGTTCTTC. This codes for CSAGVTWDNEQFF.

This clonotype was detected many times. The V and J genes are TRBV12-3 or TRBV12-4 and TRBJ2-1; the match to TRBD1 covers 8 bases. This CDR3 is 13 amino acids long. Unmatched junction bases numbered 7, after V lost 10 bases and J lost 5 bases. The DNA of the CDR3 is TGTGCCACCGCGGACAGGGTACACAATGAGCAGTTCTTC. Protein: CATADRVHNEQFF.

The chain has TRBV11-2 and TRBJ1-2, with TRBD1 as a possible D gene (5 bases). Deletions cut 1 base from V and 4 bases from J, with 10 bases between. The germline V gene has CDR1 SGHAT and CDR2 FQNNGV. The CDR3 contains 14 residues. CDR3 loop: CASSLAGRVYGYTF. DNA of the CDR3: TGTGCCAGCAGCTTAGCCGGCAGGGTCTATGGCTACACCTTC.

The rearrangement uses TRBV29-1 and TRBJ1-2; weak D call: TRBD1 (6 bases). Germline V gives CDR1 SQVTM, CDR2 ANQGSEA. CDR3 length: 12 residues. With 4 bases removed from V and 7 bases from J, the gap between germline ends came to 13 bases. The CDR3 region is CSVAPGASGYTF. CDR3 sequence (DNA): TGCAGCGTTGCCCCGGGGGCTTCTGGCTACACCTTC.

This clonotype was found a few times. This chain links TRBV5-8 with TRBJ2-5; no clear D. Germline CDR1 reads SGHTS; CDR2 reads YDEGEE. This CDR3 contains 16 residues. The ends were cut back, 5 bases at V and 1 base at J, with 18 bases in the middle. This chain's CDR3 is CASSYDLWRLQETQYF. The CDR3 DNA sequence: TGTGCCAGCAGTTACGACTTATGGCGGCTCCAAGAGACCCAGTACTTC. Based on the CDR3 plus reference TRBV5-8 and TRBJ2-5, the full variable domain is EAGVTQSPTHLIKTRGQQATLRCSPISGHTSVYWYQQALGLGLQFLLWYDEGEERNRGNFPPRFSGRQFPNYSSELNVNALELEDSALYLCASSYDLWRLQETQYFGPGTRLLVL.

The chain is built from TRBV2 and TRBJ1-1, with 7 nucleotides matching TRBD1. Germline CDR1 is SNHLY and CDR2 is FYNNEI. The CDR3 spans 17 residues. Losses at the gene ends were 5 bases for V and 0 bases for J; bases not matched to a gene: 12. The DNA for the CDR3 is TGTGCCAGCAGTCTTAACCCTGAGGGACAGATGAACACTGAAGCTTTCTTT. Its protein is CASSLNPEGQMNTEAFF.

V usage is TRBV12-3 or TRBV12-4 and J usage is TRBJ2-5; D gene uncertain. The CDR3 is 13 amino acids. Between the trimmed V and J ends, which lost 3 bases and 2 bases, there was a span of 7 bases. In DNA, the CDR3 is TGTGCCAGCAGTTTCGGCAGACAAGAGACCCAGTACTTC. It yields the protein CASSFGRQETQYF.

This clonotype was observed many times. The chain couples TRBV9 to TRBJ1-1; D possibly corresponds to TRBD1 (6 bases). The V end lost 4 bases, the J end lost 4 bases, and 11 bases lay between the germline ends. CDR3 length: 13 amino acids. CDR1 is SGDLS, CDR2 YYNGEE, per germline. The CDR3 region is CASSKIQGTEAFF. Written as DNA, the CDR3 is TGTGCCAGCAGCAAAATACAGGGCACTGAAGCTTTCTTT. Using reference TRBV9 and TRBJ1-1 for the parts outside the CDR3, the full variable domain is DSGVTQTPKHLITATGQRVTLRCSPRSGDLSVYWYQQSLDQGLQFLIQYYNGEERAKGNILERFSAQQFPDLHSELNLSSLELGDSALYFCASSKIQGTEAFFGQGTRLTVV.

This clonotype has only a few counts. V and J are TRBV18 and TRBJ1-4; D is uncertain. The germline gives CDR1 KGHSH, CDR2 LQKENI. Trimming pared 3 bases from V and 3 bases from J, leaving 14 bases between. The CDR3 is 16 amino acids. The CDR3 protein is CASSPGPVVANEKLFF. CDR3 nucleotide sequence: TGTGCCAGCTCACCCGGACCGGTCGTGGCTAATGAAAAACTGTTTTTT.

This clonotype was recorded a few times. The chain couples TRBV3-1 to TRBJ1-2; 11 bases line up with TRBD1. Germline V gives CDR1 LGHDT, CDR2 YNNKEL (reference sequence). The CDR3 spans 16 residues. The junction had 9 bases not matched to a gene; V was cut back by 5 bases and J by 4 bases. The CDR3 nucleotides read TGTGCCAGCAGCAGAACTACCGGGACAGGGGGCTATGGCTACACCTTC. This gives the protein CASSRTTGTGGYGYTF.

This clonotype was seen a handful of times. The J gene is TRBJ2-5, the V gene TRBV21-1. TRBV21-1 is described as a pseudogene. This CDR3 is 11 amino acids long. In DNA, the CDR3 is TGTGCCATTAAGTGCTTGGAGACCCAGTACTTC. Translated: CAIKCLETQYF.

Here the CDR3 reads CASSGTSYNEQFF. The DNA for the CDR3 is TGTGCCAGCAGCGGGACCTCCTACAATGAGCAGTTCTTC. The chain carries TRBV12-3 or TRBV12-4 and TRBJ2-1; D is possibly TRBD1 or TRBD2 (5 bases each). The CDR3 covers 13 residues. V was trimmed by 6 bases and J by 0 bases, leaving 6 bases between them.

This chain joins TRBV12-3 or TRBV12-4 and TRBJ2-1, with TRBD2 as a possible D gene (6 bases). Trimming pared 6 bases from V and 9 bases from J, leaving 15 bases between. The CDR3 has 13 amino acids. CDR3 in amino acids: CASSRLEDGEQFF. CDR3 coding DNA: TGTGCCAGCAGCAGACTAGAAGATGGTGAGCAGTTCTTC.